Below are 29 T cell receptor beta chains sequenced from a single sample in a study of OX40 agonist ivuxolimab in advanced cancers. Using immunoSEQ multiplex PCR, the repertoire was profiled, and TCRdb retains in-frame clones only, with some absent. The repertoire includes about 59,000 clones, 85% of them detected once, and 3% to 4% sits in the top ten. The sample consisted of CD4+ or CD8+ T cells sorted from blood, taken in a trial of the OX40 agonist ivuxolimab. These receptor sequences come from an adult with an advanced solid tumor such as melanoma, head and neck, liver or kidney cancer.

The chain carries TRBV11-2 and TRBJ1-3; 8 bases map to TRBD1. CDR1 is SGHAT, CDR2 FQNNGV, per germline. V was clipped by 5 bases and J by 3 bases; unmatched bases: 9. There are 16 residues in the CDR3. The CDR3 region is CASSHPGTGLGNTIYF. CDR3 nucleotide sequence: TGTGCCAGCAGCCACCCCGGGACAGGCCTTGGAAACACCATATATTTT.

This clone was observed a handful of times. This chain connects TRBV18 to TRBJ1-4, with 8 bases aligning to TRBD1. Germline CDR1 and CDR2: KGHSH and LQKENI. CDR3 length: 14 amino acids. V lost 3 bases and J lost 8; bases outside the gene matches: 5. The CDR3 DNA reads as TGTGCCAGCTCACCCGAATCAGGGGGCGAAAAACTGTTTTTT. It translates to CASSPESGGEKLFF.

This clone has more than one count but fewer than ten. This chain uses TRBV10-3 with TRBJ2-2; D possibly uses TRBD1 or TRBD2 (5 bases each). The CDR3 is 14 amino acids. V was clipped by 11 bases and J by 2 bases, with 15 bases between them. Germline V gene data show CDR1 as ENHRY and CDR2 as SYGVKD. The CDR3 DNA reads TGTGCCCAAAGCCGGGACGGAAACACCGGGGAGCTGTTTTTT. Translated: CAQSRDGNTGELFF.

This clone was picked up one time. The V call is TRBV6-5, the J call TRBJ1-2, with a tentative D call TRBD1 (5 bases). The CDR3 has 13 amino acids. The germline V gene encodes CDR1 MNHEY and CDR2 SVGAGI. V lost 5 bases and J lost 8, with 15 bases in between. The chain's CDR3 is CASSTGRLAGYTF. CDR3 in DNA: TGTGCCAGCAGTACGGGACGGTTAGCGGGCTACACCTTC.

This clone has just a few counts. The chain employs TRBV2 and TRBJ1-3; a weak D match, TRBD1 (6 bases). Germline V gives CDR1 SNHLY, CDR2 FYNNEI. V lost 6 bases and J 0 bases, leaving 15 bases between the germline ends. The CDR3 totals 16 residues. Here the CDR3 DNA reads TGTGCCAGCAGCCGCGAGGGACACTTCTCTGGAAACACCATATATTTT. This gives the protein CASSREGHFSGNTIYF.

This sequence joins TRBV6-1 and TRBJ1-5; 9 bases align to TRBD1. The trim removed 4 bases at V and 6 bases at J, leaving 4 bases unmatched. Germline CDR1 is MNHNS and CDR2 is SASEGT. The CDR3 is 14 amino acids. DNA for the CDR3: TGTGCCAGCAGTGGGACAGGGGTTGCTCAGCCCCAGCATTTT. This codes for CASSGTGVAQPQHF.

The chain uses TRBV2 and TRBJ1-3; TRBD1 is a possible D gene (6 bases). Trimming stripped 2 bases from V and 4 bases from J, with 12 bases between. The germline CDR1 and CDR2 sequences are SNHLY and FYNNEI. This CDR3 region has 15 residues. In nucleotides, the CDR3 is TGTGCCAGCAGTGAAAGATCAGGGGCAGGAAACACCATATATTTT. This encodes CASSERSGAGNTIYF.

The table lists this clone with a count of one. CDR3 sequence: CASSEGTSGPGEQYF. The CDR3 DNA reads TGTGCCAGCAGTGAAGGGACTAGCGGGCCGGGGGAGCAGTACTTC. J is TRBJ2-7 and V is TRBV2, with TRBD2 matching over 11 bases. V trimming: 1 base; J trimming: 7 bases; junction bases outside the gene matches: 6. Germline V gene data show CDR1 as SNHLY and CDR2 as FYNNEI. This CDR3 comprises 15 residues.

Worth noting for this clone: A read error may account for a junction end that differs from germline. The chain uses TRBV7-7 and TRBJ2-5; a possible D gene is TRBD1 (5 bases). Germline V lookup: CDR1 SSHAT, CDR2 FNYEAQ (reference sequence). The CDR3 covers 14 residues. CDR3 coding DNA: TGTGCTAGCAGCTTAGGACATTCCTCCGAGACCCAGTACTTC. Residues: CASSLGHSSETQYF.

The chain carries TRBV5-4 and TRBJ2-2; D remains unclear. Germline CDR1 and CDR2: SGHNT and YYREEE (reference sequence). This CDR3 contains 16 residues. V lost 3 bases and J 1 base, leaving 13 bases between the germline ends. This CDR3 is CASSSNLRRNTGELFF. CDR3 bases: TGTGCCAGCAGCTCGAACCTCAGGAGGAACACCGGGGAGCTGTTTTTT. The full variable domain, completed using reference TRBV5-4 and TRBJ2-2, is ETGVTQSPTHLIKTRGQQVTLRCSSQSGHNTVSWYQQALGQGPQFIFQYYREEENGRGNFPPRFSGLQFPNYSSELNVNALELDDSALYLCASSSNLRRNTGELFFGEGSRLTVL.

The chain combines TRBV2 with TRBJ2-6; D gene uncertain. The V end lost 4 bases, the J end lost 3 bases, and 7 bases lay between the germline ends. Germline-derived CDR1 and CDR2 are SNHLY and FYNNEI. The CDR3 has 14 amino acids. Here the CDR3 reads CASSGVGGANVLTF. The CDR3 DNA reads TGTGCCAGCAGTGGAGTCGGTGGGGCCAACGTCCTGACTTTC.

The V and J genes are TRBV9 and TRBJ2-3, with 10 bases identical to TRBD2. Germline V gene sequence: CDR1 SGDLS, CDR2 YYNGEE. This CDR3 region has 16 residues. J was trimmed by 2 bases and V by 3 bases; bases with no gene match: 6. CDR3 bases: TGTGCCAGCAGCGCTCAACTAGCGGGGACCACAGATACGCAGTATTTT. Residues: CASSAQLAGTTDTQYF.

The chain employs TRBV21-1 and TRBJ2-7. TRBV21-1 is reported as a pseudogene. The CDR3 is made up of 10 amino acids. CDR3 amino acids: CASSKNEQYF. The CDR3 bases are TGTGCCAGCAGCAAGAACGAGCAGTACTTC.

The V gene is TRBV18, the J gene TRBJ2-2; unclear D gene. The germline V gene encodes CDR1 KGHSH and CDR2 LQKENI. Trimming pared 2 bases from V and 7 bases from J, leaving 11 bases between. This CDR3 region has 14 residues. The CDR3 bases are TGTGCCAGCTCACCAGCTGTGGGTGACGGGGAGCTGTTTTTT. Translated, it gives CASSPAVGDGELFF.

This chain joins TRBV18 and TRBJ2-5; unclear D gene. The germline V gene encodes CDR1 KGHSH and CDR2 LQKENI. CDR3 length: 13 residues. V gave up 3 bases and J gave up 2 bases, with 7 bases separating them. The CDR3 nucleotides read TGTGCCAGCTCACCTGCCCCACAAGAGACCCAGTACTTC. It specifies CASSPAPQETQYF. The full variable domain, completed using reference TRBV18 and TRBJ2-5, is NAGVMQNPRHLVRRRGQEARLRCSPMKGHSHVYWYRQLPEEGLKFMVYLQKENIIDESGMPKERFSAEFPKEGPSILRIQQVVRGDSAAYFCASSPAPQETQYFGPGTRLLVL.

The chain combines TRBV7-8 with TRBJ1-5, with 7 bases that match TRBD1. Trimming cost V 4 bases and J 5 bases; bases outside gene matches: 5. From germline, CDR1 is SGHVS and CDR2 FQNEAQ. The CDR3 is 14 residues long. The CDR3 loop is CASSSTGPHQPQHF. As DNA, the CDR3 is TGTGCCAGCAGCTCGACAGGGCCCCATCAGCCCCAGCATTTT.

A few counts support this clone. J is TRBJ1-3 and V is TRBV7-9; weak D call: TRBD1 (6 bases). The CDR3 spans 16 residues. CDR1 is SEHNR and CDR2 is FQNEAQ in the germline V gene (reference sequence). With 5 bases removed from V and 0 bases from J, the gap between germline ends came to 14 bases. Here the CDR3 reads CASSQLQGLSGNTIYF. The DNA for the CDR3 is TGTGCCAGCAGCCAACTACAGGGCCTCTCTGGAAACACCATATATTTT. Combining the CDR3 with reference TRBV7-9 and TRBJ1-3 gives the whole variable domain DTGVSQNPRHKITKRGQNVTFRCDPISEHNRLYWYRQTLGQGPEFLTYFQNEAQLEKSRLLSDRFSAERPKGSFSTLEIQRTEQGDSAMYLCASSQLQGLSGNTIYFGEGSWLTVV.

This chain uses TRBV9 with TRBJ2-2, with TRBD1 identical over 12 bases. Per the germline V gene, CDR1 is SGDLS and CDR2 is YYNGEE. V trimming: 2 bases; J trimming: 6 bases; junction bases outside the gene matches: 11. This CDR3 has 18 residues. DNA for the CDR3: TGTGCCAGCAGCGTCAGTCCCGGGACAGGGGGCAAGGCCGGGGAGCTGTTTTTT. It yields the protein CASSVSPGTGGKAGELFF.

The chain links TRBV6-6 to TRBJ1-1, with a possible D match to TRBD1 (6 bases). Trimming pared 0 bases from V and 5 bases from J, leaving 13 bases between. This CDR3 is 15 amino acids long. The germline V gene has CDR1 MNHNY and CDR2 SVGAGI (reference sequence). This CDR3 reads CASSYSIRRGTEAFF. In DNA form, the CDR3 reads TGTGCCAGCAGTTACTCGATTAGGAGGGGGACTGAAGCTTTCTTT.

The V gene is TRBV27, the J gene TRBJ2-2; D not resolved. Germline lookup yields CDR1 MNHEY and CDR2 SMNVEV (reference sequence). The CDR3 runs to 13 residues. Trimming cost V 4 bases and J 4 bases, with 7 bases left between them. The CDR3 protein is CASSSHLTGELFF. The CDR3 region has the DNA TGTGCCAGCAGTTCCCACCTCACCGGGGAGCTGTTTTTT.

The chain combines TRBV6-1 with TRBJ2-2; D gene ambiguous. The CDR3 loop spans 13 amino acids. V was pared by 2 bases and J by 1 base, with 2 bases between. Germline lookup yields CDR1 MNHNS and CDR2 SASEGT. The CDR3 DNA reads TGTGCCAGCAGTGAACTGAACACCGGGGAGCTGTTTTTT. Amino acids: CASSELNTGELFF.

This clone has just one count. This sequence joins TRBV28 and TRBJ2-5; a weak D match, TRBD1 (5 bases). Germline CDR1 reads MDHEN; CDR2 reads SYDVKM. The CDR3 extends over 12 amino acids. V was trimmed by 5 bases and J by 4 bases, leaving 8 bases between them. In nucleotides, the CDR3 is TGTGCCAGCAGTCAGGGTCGAGAGACCCAGTACTTC. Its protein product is CASSQGRETQYF.

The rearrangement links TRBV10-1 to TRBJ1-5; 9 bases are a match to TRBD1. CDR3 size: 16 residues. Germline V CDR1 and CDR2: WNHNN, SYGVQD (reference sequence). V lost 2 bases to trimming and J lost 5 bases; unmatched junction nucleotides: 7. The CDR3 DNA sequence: TGCGCCAGCAGTGAGAAGGACAGGGGCGGAGATCAGCCCCAGCATTTT. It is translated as CASSEKDRGGDQPQHF.

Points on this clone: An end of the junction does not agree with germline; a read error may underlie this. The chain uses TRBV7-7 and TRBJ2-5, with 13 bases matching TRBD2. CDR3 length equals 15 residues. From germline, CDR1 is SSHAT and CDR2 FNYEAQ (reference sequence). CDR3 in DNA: TGTGCTAGCAGCCTCGGGACTAGCGGGAAAGAGACCCAGTACTTC. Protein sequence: CASSLGTSGKETQYF.

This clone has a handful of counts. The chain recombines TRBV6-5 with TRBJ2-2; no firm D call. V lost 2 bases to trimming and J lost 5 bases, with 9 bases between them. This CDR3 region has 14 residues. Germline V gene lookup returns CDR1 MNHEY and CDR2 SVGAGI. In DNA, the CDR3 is TGTGCCAGCAGTTACATGACAAGGACCGGGGAGCTGTTTTTT. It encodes CASSYMTRTGELFF.

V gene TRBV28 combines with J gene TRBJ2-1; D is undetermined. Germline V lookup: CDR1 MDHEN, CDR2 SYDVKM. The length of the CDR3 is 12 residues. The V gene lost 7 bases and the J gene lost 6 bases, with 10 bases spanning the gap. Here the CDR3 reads CASNGVGNEQFF. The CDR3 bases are TGTGCCAGCAATGGGGTAGGCAATGAGCAGTTCTTC. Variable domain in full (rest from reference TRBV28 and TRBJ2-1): DVKVTQSSRYLVKRTGEKVFLECVQDMDHENMFWYRQDPGLGLRLIYFSYDVKMKEKGDIPEGYSVSREKKERFSLILESASTNQTSMYLCASNGVGNEQFFGPGTRLTVL.

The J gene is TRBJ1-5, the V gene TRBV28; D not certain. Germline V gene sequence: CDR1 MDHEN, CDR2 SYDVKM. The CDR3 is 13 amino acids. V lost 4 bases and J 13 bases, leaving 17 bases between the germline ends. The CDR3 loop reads CASSSRRVWGQHF. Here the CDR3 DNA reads TGTGCCAGCAGTTCCCGAAGGGTTTGGGGACAGCATTTT.

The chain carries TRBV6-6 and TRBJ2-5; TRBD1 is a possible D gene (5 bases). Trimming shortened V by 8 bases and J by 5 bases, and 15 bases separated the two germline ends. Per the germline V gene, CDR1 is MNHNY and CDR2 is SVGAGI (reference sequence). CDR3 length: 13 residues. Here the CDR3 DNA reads TGTGCCAGCGCAGGGCCAGGGTCGGAGACCCAGTACTTC. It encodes CASAGPGSETQYF.

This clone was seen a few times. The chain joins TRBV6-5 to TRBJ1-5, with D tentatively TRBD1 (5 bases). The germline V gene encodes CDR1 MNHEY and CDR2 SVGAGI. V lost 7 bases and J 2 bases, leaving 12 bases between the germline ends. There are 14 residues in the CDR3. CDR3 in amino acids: CASTRGDGNQPQHF. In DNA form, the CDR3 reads TGTGCCAGCACCCGAGGGGACGGCAATCAGCCCCAGCATTTT.